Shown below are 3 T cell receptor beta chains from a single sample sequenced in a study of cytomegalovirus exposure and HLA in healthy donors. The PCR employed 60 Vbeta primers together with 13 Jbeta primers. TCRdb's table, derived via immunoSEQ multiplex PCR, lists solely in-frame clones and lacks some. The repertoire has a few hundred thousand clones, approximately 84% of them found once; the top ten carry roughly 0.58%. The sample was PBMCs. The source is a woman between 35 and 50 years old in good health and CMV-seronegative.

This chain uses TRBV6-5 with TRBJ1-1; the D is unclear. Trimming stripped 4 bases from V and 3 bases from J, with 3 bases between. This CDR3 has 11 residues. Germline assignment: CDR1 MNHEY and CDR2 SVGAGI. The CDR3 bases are TGTGCCAGCAGTTCCTACACTGAAGCTTTCTTT. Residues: CASSSYTEAFF.

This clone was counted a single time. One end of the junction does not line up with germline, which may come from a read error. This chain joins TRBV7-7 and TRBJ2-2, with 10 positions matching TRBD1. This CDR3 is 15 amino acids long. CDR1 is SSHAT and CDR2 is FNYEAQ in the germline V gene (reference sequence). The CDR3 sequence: CASSPDRGQGGELFF. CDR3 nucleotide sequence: TGTGCTAGCAGCCCCGACAGGGGGCAAGGCGGGGAGCTGTTTTTT.

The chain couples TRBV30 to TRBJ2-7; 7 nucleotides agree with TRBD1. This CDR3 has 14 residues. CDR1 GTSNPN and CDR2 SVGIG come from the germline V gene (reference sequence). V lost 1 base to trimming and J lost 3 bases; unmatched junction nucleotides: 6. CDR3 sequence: CAWSGGAGGYEQYF. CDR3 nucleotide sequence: TGTGCCTGGAGTGGAGGGGCAGGGGGCTACGAGCAGTACTTC.